Below, one T cell receptor beta chain is given with its context. Its target is unknown. This record comes from a study of cytomegalovirus exposure and HLA in healthy donors. The ends were cut back, 6 bases at V and 6 bases at J, with 14 bases in the middle. This CDR3 has 14 residues. Germline V lookup: CDR1 MNHEY, CDR2 SMNVEV (reference sequence). Overall study results and limits: Available immune exposure information covered CMV serostatus only.

The PCR was carried out with 60 Vbeta primers and 13 Jbeta primers. Clones were sequenced by immunoSEQ multiplex PCR, and TCRdb holds only the in-frame ones, with some missing. The sample consists of 85,000 to 90,000 clones, approximately 76% of them appearing once. Sequencing input: PBMCs. The TCR was taken from a man in his thirties or forties in good health and CMV-seropositive. V gene TRBV27 combines with J gene TRBJ2-2, with D perhaps TRBD2 (5 bases). Written as DNA, the CDR3 is TGTGCCAGCAGCCCCGCCCCGCGGGCCGGGGAGCTGTTTTTT. It translates to CASSPAPRAGELFF.